These 13 T cell receptor beta chains share one sample of origin, sequenced in a study of blood T cell repertoires in COVID-19. Using immunoSEQ multiplex PCR, the repertoire was profiled, and TCRdb retains in-frame clones only, with some absent. The sample yields over 50,000 clones, roughly 83% seen once. Source material: peripheral blood. The receptors come from a man between 60 and 75 years old with COVID-19, enrolled during active disease.

V and J are TRBV24-1 and TRBJ2-3, with D possibly being TRBD1 (5 bases). The CDR3 contains 15 residues. V lost 3 bases to trimming and J lost 1 base, with 10 bases between them. Germline V gene lookup returns CDR1 KGHDR and CDR2 SFDVKD. CDR3 residues: CATSDPGHGTDTQYF. The CDR3 DNA follows: TGTGCCACCAGTGATCCTGGACACGGCACAGATACGCAGTATTTT.

The chain uses TRBV4-1 and TRBJ1-3; 8 nucleotides align to TRBD1. CDR3 length: 17 residues. Germline V gene sequence: CDR1 MGHRA, CDR2 YSYEKL. With V trimmed by 0 bases and J by 0 bases, 4 bases remained unmatched. The CDR3 loop reads CASSQDQGADSGNTIYF. In DNA form, the CDR3 reads TGCGCCAGCAGCCAAGATCAGGGGGCAGACTCTGGAAACACCATATATTTT.

The rearrangement joins TRBV4-1 to TRBJ2-2, with TRBD1 matching 12 bases. V lost 3 bases to trimming and J lost 6 bases; unmatched junction nucleotides: 8. The CDR3 runs 17 residues. Germline CDR1 and CDR2: MGHRA and YSYEKL. The CDR3 reads CASSQLPGQGASGELFF. The CDR3 bases are TGCGCCAGCAGCCAGCTCCCGGGACAGGGGGCCTCCGGGGAGCTGTTTTTT.

The J gene is TRBJ1-2, the V gene TRBV18; 7 nucleotides agree with TRBD1. Germline V gene lookup returns CDR1 KGHSH and CDR2 LQKENI. After removal of 3 bases from V and 2 bases from J, the junction contained 9 bases not matched to a gene. CDR3 length: 16 amino acids. CDR3 loop: CASSPDGTAANYGYTF. The CDR3 region has the DNA TGTGCCAGCTCACCGGACGGGACAGCTGCCAACTATGGCTACACCTTC.

This clone occurred many times. The chain carries TRBV5-6 and TRBJ1-2; D possibly corresponds to TRBD1 (5 bases). Germline CDR1 SGHDT, CDR2 YYEEEE. V was pared by 3 bases and J by 8 bases, with 20 bases between. The CDR3 spans 15 residues. CDR3 protein: CASSWAGTPKGGYTF. The CDR3 coding sequence is TGTGCCAGCAGCTGGGCGGGGACCCCTAAAGGAGGCTACACCTTC.

The chain combines TRBV27 with TRBJ1-2, with 11 bases lining up with TRBD1. This CDR3 has 21 amino acids. Losses at the gene ends were 7 bases for V and 2 bases for J; bases not matched to a gene: 24. Germline V CDR1 and CDR2: MNHEY, SMNVEV (reference sequence). CDR3: CASISSRGVIRDRGTNYGYTF. CDR3 coding DNA: TGTGCCAGCATATCTTCCCGAGGGGTTATCCGGGACAGGGGGACCAACTATGGCTACACCTTC.

The chain joins TRBV6-5 to TRBJ2-3; 8 bases map to TRBD2. CDR1 and CDR2 from the germline V gene are MNHEY and SVGAGI. The CDR3 has 15 residues. Trimming removed 0 bases from V and 6 bases from J; junction bases left unmatched: 5. The CDR3 region is CASSYSTGGADTQYF. The CDR3 DNA is TGTGCCAGCAGTTACTCGACCGGGGGGGCTGATACGCAGTATTTT.

The chain joins TRBV30 to TRBJ1-2; perhaps TRBD1 as D (5 bases). CDR1 and CDR2 (germline): GTSNPN, SVGIG (reference sequence). Trimming took 4 bases from V and 4 from J, leaving 13 bases between them. The CDR3 loop spans 13 amino acids. The CDR3 loop reads CAWKRQPIYGYTF. CDR3 bases: TGTGCCTGGAAGCGACAGCCTATCTATGGCTACACCTTC.

The V gene is TRBV7-9, the J gene TRBJ2-3; possible D gene TRBD2, 6 bases. CDR1 SEHNR and CDR2 FQNEAQ come from the germline V gene (reference sequence). The CDR3 extends over 16 amino acids. Trimming left V 4 bases short and J 4 bases short, with 18 bases between. In DNA form, the CDR3 reads TGTGCCAGCAGCTCTGGGTTCTCGGGGGACGCAGATACGCAGTATTTT. Translated: CASSSGFSGDADTQYF.

The rearrangement joins TRBV28 to TRBJ2-1; the D gene is possibly TRBD2 (6 bases). The CDR3 runs to 14 residues. The ends were cut back, 5 bases at V and 7 bases at J, with 15 bases in the middle. Germline V CDR1 and CDR2: MDHEN, SYDVKM. CDR3 DNA: TGTGCCAGCAGTCTTCCTTTGGGGGGAAATGAGCAGTTCTTC. Residues: CASSLPLGGNEQFF.

This CDR3 reads CASSSRLTDTQYF. The CDR3, as DNA: TGTGCCAGCAGCTCCAGACTGACAGATACGCAGTATTTT. V and J are TRBV7-3 and TRBJ2-3; D remains unclear. Trimming took off 4 bases at V and 3 bases at J, with 8 bases between the two ends. Looked up from germline, CDR1 is SGHTA and CDR2 is FQGTGA. The CDR3 is made up of 13 amino acids.

The V and J genes are TRBV6-5 and TRBJ2-7; TRBD1 might be the D (6 bases). The V gene lost 7 bases and the J gene lost 7 bases, with 23 bases spanning the gap. Looked up from germline, CDR1 is MNHEY and CDR2 is SVGAGI. The CDR3 runs to 15 residues. CDR3 protein: CASTEMTGTLGEQYF. The CDR3 region has the DNA TGTGCCAGCACCGAAATGACAGGTACCCTGGGGGAGCAGTACTTC.

This clone was found once. V and J are TRBV10-3 and TRBJ2-3; 10 bases are shared with TRBD1. This CDR3 is built from 15 residues. Germline-derived CDR1 and CDR2 are ENHRY and SYGVKD. V lost 7 bases, J lost 1 base, and 5 bases stayed unmatched. This chain's CDR3 is CAINLGTGGTDTQYF. The DNA for the CDR3 is TGTGCCATCAATCTGGGGACAGGGGGCACAGATACGCAGTATTTT.